Listed below are T cell receptor beta chains from one sample, sequenced in a study of blood T cell repertoires in COVID-19. Some clones are missing from TCRdb's copy, which holds only in-frame ones; the method was immunoSEQ multiplex PCR. The sample lists 120,000 or so clones, around 90% seen once, with around 3% in the top ten. The sequencing input was peripheral blood. The receptors derive from a woman in her 50s with acute or convalescent COVID-19. CDR3s include the opening cysteine and the closing phenylalanine or tryptophan. The order of the fields is D gene, V gene, J gene, clone size, CDR3 protein, CDR3 DNA. A D gene is named only where the DNA matches it firmly. Clone size appears in some rows only: once, few, many, or a class for an expanded clone.

>TRBD2|TRBV6-5|TRBJ2-7|few
CASKIQREFPYEQYF
TGTGCCAGCAAGATCCAGCGGGAGTTCCCCTACGAGCAGTACTTC
>TRBD1|TRBV6-4|TRBJ1-1|few
CASSDLAGGANTEAFF
TGTGCCAGCAGTGACTTGGCAGGGGGAGCGAACACTGAAGCTTTCTTT
>.|TRBV2|TRBJ2-7|.
CASSEFPYEQYF
TGTGCCAGCAGTGAATTCCCGTACGAGCAGTACTTC
>.|TRBV28|TRBJ2-1|.
CASRGALGSSYNEQFF
TGTGCCAGCAGGGGGGCCCTAGGCAGCTCCTACAATGAGCAGTTCTTC
>.|TRBV5-1|TRBJ1-1|.
CASSPTGSSWTEAFF
TGCGCCAGCAGCCCCACGGGGTCTAGCTGGACTGAAGCTTTCTTT
>.|TRBV28|TRBJ2-7|.
CASSFTGTKGAYEQYF
TGTGCCAGCAGTTTTACCGGGACAAAGGGGGCCTACGAGCAGTACTTC
>.|TRBV19|TRBJ1-2|.
CASSPSDKIYGYTF
TGTGCCAGTAGCCCCTCTGACAAGATCTATGGCTACACCTTC
>.|TRBV7-2|TRBJ1-3|.
CASSPSSGGSGNTIYF
TGTGCCAGCAGCCCCTCCTCAGGTGGTTCTGGAAACACCATATATTTT
>TRBD1|TRBV2|TRBJ2-7|.
CASGRDRYYEQYF
TGTGCCAGCGGAAGGGACAGATACTACGAGCAGTACTTC
>.|TRBV3-1/TRBV3-2|TRBJ1-3|.
CASSQGSGAGNTIYF
TGTGCCAGCAGCCAAGGCTCGGGTGCTGGAAACACCATATATTTT
>.|TRBV9|TRBJ2-5|.
CASSVAGWETQYF
TGTGCCAGCAGCGTAGCAGGGTGGGAGACCCAGTACTTC
>TRBD1|TRBV7-9|TRBJ2-4|.
CASQGGNIQYF
TGTGCCAGTCAAGGGGGCAACATTCAGTACTTC
>TRBD1|TRBV27|TRBJ2-1|.
CASSWLMLDRGSEQFF
TGTGCCAGCAGTTGGTTAATGTTGGACAGGGGGTCGGAGCAGTTCTTC
>TRBD1|TRBV5-1|TRBJ1-1|.
CASSFQGARTEAFF
TGCGCCAGCAGCTTCCAGGGGGCGCGGACTGAAGCTTTCTTT
>.|TRBV30|TRBJ2-4|.
CAWSWGENIQYF
TGTGCCTGGAGTTGGGGAGAAAACATTCAGTACTTC
>TRBD2|TRBV5-4|TRBJ2-1|.
CASSLAGTSINEQFF
TGTGCCAGCAGCTTGGCAGGGACTAGCATCAATGAGCAGTTCTTC
>.|TRBV19|TRBJ2-5|.
CASSMSGLETQYF
TGTGCCAGTAGTATGTCAGGGTTGGAGACCCAGTACTTC
>TRBD1|TRBV15|TRBJ1-5|.
CATSRDRTGQGNQPQHF
TGTGCCACCAGCAGAGATCGGACAGGGCAAGGCAATCAGCCCCAGCATTTT
>.|TRBV18|TRBJ2-7|.
CASSPNRVYEQYF
TGTGCCAGCTCACCTAACAGGGTCTACGAGCAGTACTTC
>.|TRBV2|TRBJ1-3|.
CASSAQGNTIYF
TGTGCCAGCAGTGCACAGGGAAACACCATATATTTT
>TRBD1|TRBV10-2|TRBJ1-1|.
CASSAWTGGRTEAFF
TGCGCCAGCAGTGCTTGGACAGGGGGGAGGACTGAAGCTTTCTTT
>TRBD2|TRBV28|TRBJ2-1|.
CASSLPTGLGNNEQFF
TGTGCCAGCAGTTTACCCACGGGACTAGGGAACAATGAGCAGTTCTTC
>.|TRBV28|TRBJ1-5|.
CASRTGGVSNQPQHF
TGTGCCAGCAGAACGGGGGGTGTCAGCAATCAGCCCCAGCATTTT
>TRBD1|TRBV10-3|TRBJ2-4|.
CAISGTGSVKNIQYF
TGTGCCATCAGTGGGACAGGGTCCGTCAAAAACATTCAGTACTTC
>TRBD2|TRBV5-5|TRBJ2-2|few
CASSLEPGLVVAGELFF
TGTGCCAGCAGCTTGGAACCGGGACTAGTTGTGGCCGGGGAGCTGTTTTTT
>.|TRBV30|TRBJ1-2|.
CAWSPTGILYGYTF
TGTGCCTGGAGTCCCACCGGGATCCTCTATGGCTACACCTTC
>.|TRBV6-5|TRBJ2-3|.
CASSLRRATDTQYF
TGTGCCAGCAGTTTGCGGAGGGCCACAGATACGCAGTATTTT
>TRBD2|TRBV5-4|TRBJ2-7|.
CASSPQEVAGGVDCEQYF
TGTGCCAGCAGCCCCCAGGAGGTAGCGGGAGGAGTTGATTGCGAGCAGTACTTC
>TRBD1|TRBV6-6|TRBJ1-1|.
CASSSRGQGGTEAFF
TGTGCCAGCAGTTCACGAGGACAGGGGGGCACTGAAGCTTTCTTT
>TRBD1|TRBV3-1/TRBV3-2|TRBJ1-4|.
CASSQGSGTGGEKLFF
TGTGCCAGCAGCCAAGGTTCCGGGACAGGGGGTGAAAAACTGTTTTTT
>TRBD2|TRBV9|TRBJ2-3|.
CASSASGRVQYF
TGTGCCAGCAGCGCTAGCGGGAGGGTACAGTATTTT